The T cell receptor beta chain described here comes from a study of OX40 agonist ivuxolimab in advanced cancers. Context from the whole study: The costimulatory receptor OX40 (CD134) was targeted by ivuxolimab, a fully human IgG2 agonistic monoclonal antibody. Intravenous ivuxolimab was administered to patients every 2 weeks at six dose levels: 0.01, 0.1, 0.3, 1.5, 3 and 10 mg/kg. Of the 50 or so patients in dose escalation, some 20 had hepatocellular carcinoma, some 15 had melanoma, 9 had renal cell carcinoma and 9 had head and neck cancer. In the dose-escalation cohort, more than 80% of patients were male, and the mean age was around 60 years with a range of roughly 23 to 79. Patients were allowed to have had prior anti-PD-1, anti-PD-L1 or anti-CTLA-4 therapy, and 40% of the dose-escalation patients had been treated with checkpoint inhibitors. Three dose-escalation patients achieved partial responses, one with hepatocellular carcinoma and two with cutaneous melanoma. Peripheral TCRbeta sequencing was intended to test whether TCR sequence diversity was altered and clonal T-cell expansion was caused by ivuxolimab. The monotherapy dose-escalation portion (N of about 49 patients) of the phase I ivuxolimab trial is reported in the paper.

Its CDR3 holds 12 amino acids, cysteine through phenylalanine. Only CDR3 DNA is held: 36 bases, read in frame from base 1. Via the germline V gene, CDR1 is SNHLY and CDR2 FYNNEI. Deletion took 4 bases off V and 5 bases off J, with a span of 9 bases between the germline ends. With regard to this clone: Its cognate antigen has yet to be identified. No much larger clone exists at a distance of one base, and base qualities are not known.

The trial excluded patients who had a history of autoimmune disease or were on systemic immunosuppression. In every dose cohort, peripheral blood was drawn for TCR sequencing at baseline, cycle 4 day 1, and cycle 7 day 1. The samples were taken from a phase I, first-in-human, multicenter, open-label dose-escalation trial of ivuxolimab. Adults with locally advanced or metastatic melanoma, renal cell, hepatocellular, or head and neck squamous cell carcinoma were enrolled in the trial. CD4+ and CD8+ T cells were sorted separately from peripheral blood before TCR sequencing. The research as a whole found: The antigen specificity of the clonally expanded peripheral T cells was not determined. After ivuxolimab, expanded clones were on average more numerous among CD8+ T cells than among CD4+ T cells. Low levels of normalized T-cell clonal expansion were also shown by some nonresponding patients. In the 0.1-3.0 mg/kg groups, partial responders were among the patients with the lowest normalized peripheral clonal expansion, particularly in CD8+ T cells. At doses of 0.1 to 3.0 mg/kg, clonal expansion of both CD4+ and CD8+ blood T cells was observed from baseline to week 6.

For sequencing of the TCRbeta CDR3 region, genomic DNA was extracted from the sorted cells. The immunoSEQ Assay was used to sequence the TCRbeta CDR3 regions. TCRdb's version of the immuneACCESS table is confined to in-frame rearrangements and falls short of the full clone set. An unresolved V gene accounts for under half of the shortfall where checked; the remainder is of unknown origin. This sample gives over 55,000 clones in total; approximately 89% of them show up just once. 2% to 2.5% of the sample is held by the ten biggest clonotypes. This receptor was taken from an adult with an advanced solid tumor such as melanoma, head and neck, liver or kidney cancer. The sample in question was CD4+ or CD8+ T cells sorted from blood, obtained in a trial of the OX40 agonist ivuxolimab. The rearranged segments are TRBV2 and TRBJ2-7; the D gene is possibly TRBD1, with 5 bases matching. The CDR3 region reads CASSVTVNEQYF. The nucleotides are TGTGCCAGCAGTGTGACAGTCAACGAGCAGTACTTC.